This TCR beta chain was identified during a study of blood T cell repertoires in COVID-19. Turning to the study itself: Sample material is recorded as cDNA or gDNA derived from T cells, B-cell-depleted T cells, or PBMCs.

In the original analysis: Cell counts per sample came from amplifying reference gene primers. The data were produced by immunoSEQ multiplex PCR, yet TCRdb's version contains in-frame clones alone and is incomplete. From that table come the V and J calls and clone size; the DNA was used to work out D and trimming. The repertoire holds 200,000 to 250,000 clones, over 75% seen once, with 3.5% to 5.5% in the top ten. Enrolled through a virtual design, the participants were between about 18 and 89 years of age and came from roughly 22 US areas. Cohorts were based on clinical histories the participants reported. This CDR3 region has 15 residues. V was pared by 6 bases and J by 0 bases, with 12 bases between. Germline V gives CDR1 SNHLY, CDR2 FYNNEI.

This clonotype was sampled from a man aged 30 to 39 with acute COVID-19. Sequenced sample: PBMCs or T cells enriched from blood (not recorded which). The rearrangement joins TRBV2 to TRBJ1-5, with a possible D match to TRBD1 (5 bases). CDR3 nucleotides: TGTGCCAGCAGACAGGACGGCTTTAGCAATCAGCCCCAGCATTTT. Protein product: CASRQDGFSNQPQHF.